These 18 T cell receptor beta chains were all obtained from the same sample, sequenced in a study of shared clonotypes between healthy human individuals. Some clones are missing from TCRdb's copy, which holds only in-frame ones; the method was immunoSEQ multiplex PCR. The sample consists of a few hundred thousand clones, roughly 97% of them appearing once. The sample consisted of naive CD4+ T cells sorted from blood. Documented subset: CD45RA+ positively selected. All receptors derive from a woman aged 30 to 39 in good health.

The V call is TRBV5-4, the J call TRBJ2-1; D may match TRBD1 or TRBD2 (6 bases each). The germline V gene has CDR1 SGHNT and CDR2 YYREEE (reference sequence). The CDR3 is made up of 17 amino acids. V dropped 0 bases and J dropped 2 bases, with 15 bases sitting between them. The CDR3 reads CASSLETGALTYNEQFF. The CDR3 DNA is TGTGCCAGCAGCTTGGAAACGGGGGCCCTTACCTACAATGAGCAGTTCTTC.

This rearrangement joins TRBV4-1 to TRBJ2-5; the D gene could be TRBD1 or TRBD2 (6 bases each). With 1 base removed from V and 5 bases from J, the gap between germline ends came to 11 bases. CDR1 and CDR2 (germline): MGHRA, YSYEKL. The CDR3 has 14 amino acids. The CDR3 DNA reads TGCGCCAGCAGCCAAGGAACAGGGAGGGAGACCCAGTACTTC. This translates into CASSQGTGRETQYF.

CDR3: CASSLEWEGGKLFF. The CDR3 DNA sequence: TGCGCCAGCAGCTTGGAATGGGAGGGCGGAAAACTGTTTTTT. The V and J genes are TRBV5-1 and TRBJ1-4; D ambiguous. Trimming removed 0 bases from V and 10 bases from J, with 13 bases in between. Germline values: CDR1 SGHRS, CDR2 YFSETQ. The CDR3 is 14 residues long. The variable domain in full, with the rest retrieved from reference TRBV5-1 and TRBJ1-4, is KAGVTQTPRYLIKTRGQQVTLSCSPISGHRSVSWYQQTPGQGLQFLFEYFSETQRNKGNFPGRFSGRQFSNSRSEMNVSTLELGDSALYLCASSLEWEGGKLFFGSGTQLSVL.

The table lists this clone with a count of one. Other nucleotide sequences from this sample produce the same CDR3. This chain links TRBV5-1 with TRBJ2-7; 7 nucleotides line up with TRBD1. Looked up from germline, CDR1 is SGHRS and CDR2 is YFSETQ. CDR3 length: 14 amino acids. V shed 0 bases, J shed 1 base, and the junction held 1 base outside the gene matches. The CDR3 loop reads CASSLGQGSYEQYF. The CDR3 DNA reads as TGCGCCAGCAGCTTGGGACAGGGATCCTACGAGCAGTACTTC.

This clone was found once. The chain couples TRBV9 to TRBJ1-2; perhaps TRBD1 as D (6 bases). Germline lookup yields CDR1 SGDLS and CDR2 YYNGEE. The CDR3 is 16 amino acids. Trimming pared 3 bases from V and 4 bases from J, leaving 19 bases between. The CDR3, as DNA: TGTGCCAGCAGCGGTCCCGATGAGGGACAACGCTATGGCTACACCTTC. Its protein is CASSGPDEGQRYGYTF.

The chain recombines TRBV5-1 with TRBJ2-2, with no clear D. Trimming left V 5 bases short and J 5 bases short, with 16 bases between. This CDR3 is 15 amino acids long. The germline V gene encodes CDR1 SGHRS and CDR2 YFSETQ. This chain's CDR3 is CASRMLATKTGELFF. For the CDR3, the DNA is TGCGCCAGCAGGATGCTGGCTACAAAAACCGGGGAGCTGTTTTTT. Variable domain in full (rest from reference TRBV5-1 and TRBJ2-2): KAGVTQTPRYLIKTRGQQVTLSCSPISGHRSVSWYQQTPGQGLQFLFEYFSETQRNKGNFPGRFSGRQFSNSRSEMNVSTLELGDSALYLCASRMLATKTGELFFGEGSRLTVL.

This chain connects TRBV5-6 to TRBJ2-6; D unclear. V lost 0 bases, J lost 2 bases, and 6 bases lay in between. Germline CDR1 reads SGHDT; CDR2 reads YYEEEE. The CDR3 is made up of 15 amino acids. The CDR3 nucleotides read TGTGCCAGCAGCTTGGGTGGGGCTGGGGCCAACGTCCTGACTTTC. Protein product: CASSLGGAGANVLTF.

The chain employs TRBV7-7 and TRBJ2-5; 9 bases align to TRBD2. This CDR3 region has 15 residues. Germline V gives CDR1 SSHAT, CDR2 FNYEAQ (reference sequence). J lost 5 bases, V lost 5 bases, and 9 bases had no gene match. CDR3 region: CASSLGTSLGETQYF. The CDR3 DNA sequence: TGTGCCAGCAGCCTTGGGACTAGCCTGGGGGAGACCCAGTACTTC.

The rearrangement uses TRBV18 and TRBJ2-1; D is unclear. This CDR3 is built from 13 residues. Per germline, CDR1 KGHSH and CDR2 LQKENI. V was trimmed by 4 bases and J by 7 bases, leaving 11 bases between them. The CDR3 DNA sequence: TGTGCCAGCTCACGAGCCAGTGGTAATGAGCAGTTCTTC. Translating gives CASSRASGNEQFF.

The chain is built from TRBV7-7 and TRBJ2-1; TRBD2 aligns across 12 bases. The junction had 7 bases not matched to a gene; V was cut back by 3 bases and J by 13 bases. The CDR3 has 14 residues. Germline V gene data show CDR1 as SSHAT and CDR2 as FNYEAQ (reference sequence). The CDR3 nucleotides are TGTGCCAGCAGCTTGGCCGGGACTAGCGGGTATCAGTTCTTC. This encodes CASSLAGTSGYQFF.

V and J are TRBV10-1 and TRBJ2-3; 11 bases match TRBD2. In germline, CDR1 is WNHNN, CDR2 SYGVQD (reference sequence). The V segment lost 2 bases and the J segment 6 bases; nucleotides outside the gene matches: 10. The CDR3 totals 17 residues. Here the CDR3 DNA reads TGCGCCAGCAGTGAGCATTTAGCGGGAGGGCCCTCGGATACGCAGTATTTT. It encodes CASSEHLAGGPSDTQYF.

The J gene is TRBJ2-7, the V gene TRBV4-2, with 8 bases that match TRBD2. CDR1 is LGHNA, CDR2 YNFKEQ, per germline. With 1 base clipped from V and 2 bases from J, the junction kept 7 bases outside the gene matches. The CDR3 totals 16 residues. CDR3 in DNA: TGTGCCAGCAGCCAAGCCCGGGGGGGGGCCACCTACGAGCAGTACTTC. It translates to CASSQARGGATYEQYF.

J is TRBJ2-7 and V is TRBV7-9, with a tentative D call TRBD2 (5 bases). V lost 2 bases and J lost 5, with 13 bases in between. CDR1 is SEHNR and CDR2 is FQNEAQ in the germline V gene (reference sequence). The CDR3 contains 14 residues. The CDR3 sequence: CASSLQQPGDEQYF. The CDR3, as DNA: TGTGCCAGCAGCTTACAACAGCCCGGGGACGAGCAGTACTTC.

The J gene is TRBJ2-7, the V gene TRBV5-8, with TRBD1 identical over 10 bases. Germline V gene lookup returns CDR1 SGHTS and CDR2 YDEGEE. V was pared by 4 bases and J by 5 bases, with 3 bases of the junction left unmatched. The CDR3 is 13 residues long. As DNA, the CDR3 is TGTGCCAGCAGCCGCGGACAGGGGGACGAGCAGTACTTC. This encodes CASSRGQGDEQYF.

V is TRBV19 and J is TRBJ2-3, with 12 bases identical to TRBD2. After removal of 0 bases from V and 2 bases from J, the junction contained 6 bases not matched to a gene. The CDR3 is 18 amino acids. Germline V gene data show CDR1 as LNHDA and CDR2 as SQIVND (reference sequence). Here the CDR3 reads CASSIDPRLAGDTDTQYF. CDR3 in DNA: TGTGCCAGTAGTATAGATCCAAGACTAGCGGGAGACACAGATACGCAGTATTTT.

The chain joins TRBV5-1 to TRBJ2-7; TRBD1 matches 11 bases. The ends lost 4 bases at V and 8 bases at J; junction bases unmatched: 8. Germline V gene lookup returns CDR1 SGHRS and CDR2 YFSETQ. The CDR3 totals 14 residues. CDR3 nucleotides: TGCGCCAGCAGCCCCGGGACAGGGGGTCTCCAGCAGTACTTC. This encodes CASSPGTGGLQQYF. Variable domain in full (rest from reference TRBV5-1 and TRBJ2-7): KAGVTQTPRYLIKTRGQQVTLSCSPISGHRSVSWYQQTPGQGLQFLFEYFSETQRNKGNFPGRFSGRQFSNSRSEMNVSTLELGDSALYLCASSPGTGGLQQYFGPGTRLTVT.

The genes are TRBV11-2 and TRBJ2-2; D gene ambiguous. Trimming took off 5 bases at V and 9 bases at J, with 10 bases between the two ends. There are 12 residues in the CDR3. Germline lookup yields CDR1 SGHAT and CDR2 FQNNGV. CDR3 sequence reads: CASSPVSWELFF. In nucleotides, the CDR3 is TGTGCCAGCAGCCCTGTTTCCTGGGAGCTGTTTTTT.

The chain couples TRBV20-1 to TRBJ2-3; TRBD2 might be the D (5 bases). Germline V gene lookup returns CDR1 DFQATT and CDR2 SNEGSKA (reference sequence). Trimming left V 5 bases short and J 4 bases short, with 7 bases between. The CDR3 is 11 amino acids. CDR3: CSAERADTQYF. For the CDR3, the DNA is TGCAGTGCTGAGAGGGCAGATACGCAGTATTTT.